This entry is about one TCR beta chain. The antigen it recognizes is unknown. No base quality values were provided; no much bigger clone lies one nucleotide off. The source of the sample is a study of CD8+ T cells in alopecia areata listed by TCRdb under 2018. As for the study more broadly: Treated patients were enrolled in an open-label pilot trial of oral tofacitinib, 5 to 10 mg twice daily, for moderate-to-severe alopecia areata. In treated patients, disease severity was measured using the SALT score, which gives the percentage of scalp surface area affected. TCRbeta CDR3 regions were amplified by immunoSEQ multiplex PCR using 35 Vbeta forward and 13 Jbeta reverse primers. Tofacitinib was administered for 6 to 18 months, and 6 months of follow-up off drug were then conducted to assess delayed response and recurrence. Scalp tissue and sorted CD4+ and CD8+ peripheral blood T cells from patchy and totalis/universalis alopecia areata patients and from healthy controls were covered by human TCRbeta sequencing. RNA was extracted with the PAXgene miRNA kit for fixed scalp, the miRNeasy kit for PBMCs, and the RNeasy kit for mouse skin. Scalp clonality was compared among normal scalp (n=4), patchy alopecia areata scalp (n=8), and alopecia totalis/universalis scalp (n=8). Biopsies were taken from tofacitinib-treated patients at baseline and at 4 and 24 weeks of treatment, and a later scalp biopsy was taken in several of the tofacitinib-treated patients. In both human patients and the C3H/HeJ mouse model, the study applied high-throughput TCRbeta sequencing to look at T cell clonal expansion in alopecia areata. Here is what the overall study found, with its caveats: Higher clonality and more expanded CD8+ clones were observed in lesional scalp than in normal scalp, particularly in alopecia totalis/universalis, a finding suggestive of antigenic drive. Compared with mice, TCR sequences shared between patients were less clear, possibly partly because of HLA diversity across the patient population. During tofacitinib treatment, many expanded lesional clones remained in scalp and blood, and this persistence may partly explain relapse after treatment is stopped. Unlike mouse skin, which is dominated by gammadelta T cells, normal human skin has resident alphabeta T cells that are also sequenced, and this complicates analysis of the scalp TCR repertoire. Scalp clonality and the number of expanded CD8+ clones among the top 100 scalp clones were significantly decreased by tofacitinib. Because the treated cohort was small and had just a single nonresponder, larger studies are needed to establish links between baseline CD8+ expansion and response.

This sample's treatment or condition label indicates: oral pan-JAK inhibitor, 5-10 mg twice daily. Peripheral blood and lesional scalp punch biopsies were obtained from patients with alopecia areata. After PBMCs were isolated by density centrifugation and stained for CD3, CD4 and CD8, a FACSAria was used to sort CD4+ and CD8+ T cells. To prepare the library, the immunoSEQ multiplex PCR assay was applied. RNA was extracted from all samples and reverse transcribed into cDNA, which served as template for TCR sequencing. SuperScript III was used to make first-strand cDNA, primed with a 2:1 mix of oligo-dT and random hexamers. Amplification bias was assessed with a synthetic immune receptor repertoire, and residual bias was removed computationally. As for how the authors treated the data: After raw reads were preprocessed to remove errors, the CDR3 was defined following IMGT conventions as running from the conserved cysteine to phenylalanine. Clonality was computed by normalizing Shannon entropy by log2 of the number of productive unique TCRs and subtracting the result from 1. Whether scalp clones were CD4 or CD8 was inferred by matching scalp TCRbeta sequences against CD4 and CD8 repertoires sorted from blood. The table was pulled from immuneACCESS by TCRdb, which kept in-frame rearrangements only. Such tables lose some clones; where checked, under half of the loss comes from unresolved V genes, and the rest has no known cause. V and J calls and clone size follow that table, whereas D and trimming were derived from the DNA. Here the sample has about 260,000 clones; roughly 63% occur a single time. The top ten constitute about 0.89% of the sample.

Counted from cysteine to phenylalanine, this CDR3 has 12 amino acids. Of the read, only the CDR3 DNA is kept; its 36 bases are in frame from base 1. As encoded in the germline V gene, CDR1 is LGHNA while CDR2 is YSLEER. Trimming takes 3 bases from V and 4 bases from J, and the germline ends sit 6 bases apart. The sequencing used CD4+ T cells sorted from blood, collected at roughly week 53, from a patient treated with tofacitinib. This clonotype was obtained from a human donor with alopecia areata. The chain joins TRBV4-3 to TRBJ1-1; the D gene is perhaps TRBD1, from 6 matching bases. The bases read TGCGCCAGCAGCCAGGGGGCCACTGAAGCTTTCTTT. The encoded protein is CASSQGATEAFF.